This T cell receptor beta chain was identified in a study of blood T cell repertoires in COVID-19. The table came from immunoSEQ multiplex PCR; TCRdb's copy has only in-frame clones and leaves some out. The table has hundreds of thousands of clones, over 75% seen once. With V trimmed by 2 bases and J by 2 bases, 11 bases remained unmatched. The CDR3 sequence is 17 residues long. Germline assignment: CDR1 MNHNS and CDR2 SASEGT. The material sequenced was PBMCs or T cells enriched from blood (not recorded which). The sequence was collected from a middle-aged man who had recovered from COVID-19. J is TRBJ1-1 and V is TRBV6-1; TRBD1 agrees at 7 bases. CDR3 amino acids: CASSESRGGAPNTEAFF. In nucleotides, the CDR3 is TGTGCCAGCAGTGAATCGAGAGGGGGCGCCCCCAACACTGAAGCTTTCTTT.